Described below is a single T cell receptor beta chain sequence and its context. Its antigen remains unknown. Sequencing was performed with immunoSEQ multiplex PCR; in TCRdb, only in-frame clones are kept and a portion is missing. Of tens of thousands of clones in the sample, around nine tenths are singletons; the top ten hold 0.43%. The entry originates in a study of STAT3 mutations in large granular lymphocyte leukemia. Study-wide results and caveats: At least one immunodominant TCR beta clonotype appeared in every T-cell large granular lymphocyte leukemia patient.

Germline-derived CDR1 and CDR2 are SGDLS and YYNGEE. There are 14 residues in the CDR3. V dropped 0 bases and J dropped 5 bases, with 11 bases sitting between them. Sequencing used PBMCs. The rearrangement links TRBV9 to TRBJ1-1; D remains unclear. This TCR was recovered from a human donor with T large granular lymphocyte leukemia. Some clones in this sample may be carry-over from other donors' samples. Written as DNA, the CDR3 is TGTGCCAGCAGCGTAGCGGGCTCGAGGACTGAAGCTTTCTTT. Protein sequence: CASSVAGSRTEAFF.